This TCR beta chain was sequenced during a study of OX40 agonist ivuxolimab in advanced cancers. On the study more broadly: Three patients responded partially, comprising one with hepatocellular carcinoma and two with cutaneous melanoma.

About this clone itself: Its matching antigen is unknown.

Clones were sequenced by immunoSEQ multiplex PCR, and TCRdb holds only the in-frame ones, with some missing. The repertoire holds 60,000 to 65,000 clones, with 80% to 95% as singletons. No patient had autoimmune disease or received systemic immunosuppression. Regarding the study as a whole: Certain nonresponding patients likewise had low normalized T-cell clonal expansion. At 0.1 to 3.0 mg/kg and by week 6, CD4+ and CD8+ T cells in the blood had expanded clonally.

Germline loops: CDR1 SGHNT, CDR2 YENEEA. The CDR3 is 12 amino acids. V shed 7 bases and J shed 5 bases, with 11 bases lying between them. The material sequenced was CD4+ or CD8+ T cells sorted from blood, taken in a trial of the OX40 agonist ivuxolimab. The sequence came from an adult with an advanced solid tumor such as melanoma, head and neck, liver or kidney cancer. V gene TRBV11-3 combines with J gene TRBJ1-1; D may be TRBD1 (5 bases). Written as DNA, the CDR3 is TGTGCCAGCAATAAGGGGAGGACTGAAGCTTTCTTT. This encodes CASNKGRTEAFF.